Given below is one T cell receptor (beta chain) in context. The data belong to a study of shared clonotypes between healthy human individuals. Sequencing was performed with immunoSEQ multiplex PCR; in TCRdb, only in-frame clones are kept and a portion is missing. The sample includes millions of clones, around 90% of them seen just once. This CDR3 spans 17 amino acids. Germline V gene data show CDR1 as MNHEY and CDR2 as SMNVEV (reference sequence). V dropped 4 bases and J dropped 0; count of bases not matched to a gene: 10. The V gene is TRBV27, the J gene TRBJ1-1, with 8 bases matching TRBD1. The sequenced material came from naive CD4+ T cells sorted from blood. Noted subset: CD45RA+ positively selected. This clonotype was sampled from a man in his late teens or twenties in good health. CDR3: CASSWTGRKILNTEAFF. The CDR3 DNA sequence: TGTGCCAGCAGTTGGACAGGGCGAAAAATCTTGAACACTGAAGCTTTCTTT.